The next 12 T cell receptor beta chains were all read from a single sample in a study of T-cell reconstitution after alpha-beta-depleted transplantation in children. As it was prepared, the TCRbeta library received unique molecular identifiers. TCRdb re-derived calls from the PCR reads in MiXCR, one entry per CDR3 protein. The table lists about 400,000 distinct CDR3 sequences, about a fifth of them singletons, with about 3.8% in the top ten. Sequenced here: PBMCs from the stem cell graft donor, sampled from the stem cell graft. These receptors were obtained from a human donor who donated a stem cell graft to a child with acute myeloid leukemia.

The rearrangement joins TRBV15 to TRBJ2-2; the D is unclear. V was clipped by 6 bases and J by 4 bases, with 9 bases between them. The CDR3 totals 13 residues. Germline V gene lookup returns CDR1 LNHNV and CDR2 YYDKDF (reference sequence). The CDR3 sequence: CATSGSPTGELFF. In DNA form, the CDR3 reads TGTGCCACCAGTGGGTCCCCCACCGGGGAGCTGTTTTTT.

The gene calls are TRBV20-1 and TRBJ2-1; 12 bases match TRBD2. The V gene end was trimmed by 1 base and the J gene end by 8 bases; junction bases not matched to a gene: 3. The germline gives CDR1 DFQATT, CDR2 SNEGSKA (reference sequence). The CDR3 has 14 amino acids. In DNA, the CDR3 is TGCAGTGCTAGAGGGACTAGCGGGGCCCATGAGCAGTTCTTC. Its protein product is CSARGTSGAHEQFF.

This clonotype was seen a handful of times. CDR3 loop: CASSFSPAQHNEQFF. CDR3 nucleotides: TGTGCCAGCAGTTTTAGTCCCGCGCAGCACAATGAGCAGTTCTTC. J is TRBJ2-1 and V is TRBV28; D remains ambiguous. Germline V gene data show CDR1 as MDHEN and CDR2 as SYDVKM. There are 15 residues in the CDR3. Trimming pared 3 bases from V and 5 bases from J, leaving 14 bases between.

This chain joins TRBV27 and TRBJ2-3; tentatively, D is TRBD2 (6 bases). V was clipped by 4 bases and J by 4 bases, with 18 bases between them. The germline V gene has CDR1 MNHEY and CDR2 SMNVEV (reference sequence). There are 16 residues in the CDR3. This CDR3 is CASSSGVPGVADTQYF. The CDR3 region has the DNA TGTGCCAGCAGTTCAGGCGTTCCGGGAGTCGCAGATACGCAGTATTTT.

This clonotype was counted a few times. J is TRBJ1-2 and V is TRBV4-3; possibly TRBD1 for D (6 bases). There are 16 residues in the CDR3. Germline CDR1 is LGHNA and CDR2 is YSLEER. V lost 1 base and J lost 0, with 12 bases in between. In nucleotides, the CDR3 is TGCGCCAGCAGCCAAGCCCGGGACAAAGCTAACTATGGCTACACCTTC. Translating gives CASSQARDKANYGYTF.

The chain couples TRBV2 to TRBJ1-1, with D uncertain. V gave up 6 bases and J gave up 2 bases, with 10 bases separating them. The CDR3 contains 13 residues. CDR1 and CDR2 (germline): SNHLY, FYNNEI. The DNA for the CDR3 is TGTGCCAGCAGCCTACACAGTAACACTGAAGCTTTCTTT. Amino acids: CASSLHSNTEAFF.

DNA of the CDR3: TGTGCCAGCAGTCCTGGACAGGGGGCTCGGGAGACCCAGTACTTC. Translated: CASSPGQGARETQYF. V gene TRBV12-3 or TRBV12-4 combines with J gene TRBJ2-5; 11 bases agree with TRBD1. The CDR3 has 15 amino acids. Trimming took 5 bases from V and 5 from J; bases not matched to a gene: 7.

This clonotype was found a few times. The chain has TRBV4-1 and TRBJ2-5; no clear D gene. Germline loops: CDR1 MGHRA, CDR2 YSYEKL. Trimming removed 0 bases at V and 2 bases at J, with 10 bases between. The CDR3 is 15 amino acids. The CDR3 nucleotides are TGCGCCAGCAGCCAAGATCTCGTCAGGCAAGAGACCCAGTACTTC. It yields the protein CASSQDLVRQETQYF.

Only a few counts were recorded for this clonotype. The CDR3: CSARGTNSYEQYF. CDR3 DNA sequence: TGCAGTGCTAGAGGGACTAACTCCTACGAGCAGTACTTC. The rearrangement uses TRBV20-1 and TRBJ2-7, with D possibly matching TRBD2 (6 bases). The V and J ends lost 1 base and 0 bases respectively, with 7 bases between them. The CDR3 contains 13 residues. Per germline, CDR1 DFQATT and CDR2 SNEGSKA (reference sequence).

This clonotype was recorded a few times. V usage is TRBV5-1 and J usage is TRBJ2-1; 11 nucleotides agree with TRBD2. The CDR3 contains 15 residues. Germline loops: CDR1 SGHRS, CDR2 YFSETQ. Trimming took 0 bases from V and 5 from J; bases not matched to a gene: 1. The CDR3 is CASSLASGGHNEQFF. CDR3 nucleotide sequence: TGCGCCAGCAGCTTGGCTAGCGGGGGGCACAATGAGCAGTTCTTC.

This chain links TRBV19 with TRBJ2-1, with 10 bases identical to TRBD2. This CDR3 is 16 amino acids long. The junction had 13 bases not matched to a gene; V was cut back by 6 bases and J by 8 bases. Germline values: CDR1 LNHDA, CDR2 SQIVND (reference sequence). CDR3 nucleotides: TGTGCCAGTAGAACATTGACTAGCGGGCCCTGGCATGAGCAGTTCTTC. It translates to CASRTLTSGPWHEQFF.

This clonotype was seen at least ten times. The rearrangement uses TRBV5-5 and TRBJ1-1; D remains ambiguous. The CDR3 totals 11 residues. Looked up from germline, CDR1 is SGHKS and CDR2 is YYEKEE (reference sequence). With 4 bases removed from V and 5 bases from J, the gap between germline ends came to 6 bases. The CDR3 spells CASSRLTEAFF. The CDR3 DNA reads as TGTGCCAGCAGCAGACTGACTGAAGCTTTCTTT.